This is a list of T cell receptor beta chains from one sample in a study of blood T cells in healthy people across ages. TCRdb used MiXCR to reprocess the 5' RACE reads, holding one entry per CDR3 protein. The sample has approximately 880,000 distinct CDR3 sequences, around 48% seen once; the top ten hold roughly 13%. Input material: blood. The receptors here all came from a man under 40 in good health. Both conserved end residues are part of each CDR3. The D gene is left open where the match is weak. Clone size appears in some rows only: once, few, many, or a class for an expanded clone.

>TRBV7-2|TRBJ2-3|.|TRBD2
TGTGCCAGCAGCTTACCCCTAGCGGGGCTCACAGATACGCAGAATTTT
CASSLPLAGLTDTQNF
>TRBV4-2|TRBJ1-3|few|.
TGTGCCAGCAGCCAAGTTGAGGGGAGAGGAAACACCATATATTTT
CASSQVEGRGNTIYF
>TRBV6-2/TRBV6-3|TRBJ2-7|.|TRBD1
TGTGCCAGCAGGAGGACAGGCGGGTCCTACGAGCAGTACTTC
CASRRTGGSYEQYF
>TRBV30|TRBJ2-3|.|TRBD1
TGTGCCTGGAGCTATACAGGGGCTAGCACAGATACGCAGTATTTT
CAWSYTGASTDTQYF
>TRBV6-5|TRBJ2-3|.|.
TGTGCCAGCAGTGACCGGAGGGATACGCAGTATTTT
CASSDRRDTQYF
>TRBV20-1|TRBJ2-7|few|TRBD1
TGCAGTGCTAGCCTAAACAGGGGGCACCACGAGCAGTACTTC
CSASLNRGHHEQYF
>TRBV5-1|TRBJ1-5|.|.
TGCGCCAGCAAGGAGGCGGCGGGGAGCAATCAGCCCCAGCATTTT
CASKEAAGSNQPQHF
>TRBV3-1|TRBJ2-1|.|.
TGTGCCAGCAGCCTATCCGGGACCCCAACCCCCAATGAGCAGTTCTTC
CASSLSGTPTPNEQFF
>TRBV28|TRBJ2-5|.|.
TGTGCCAGCAGTACAACCGGGACGTCCCAAGAGACCCAGTACTTC
CASSTTGTSQETQYF
>TRBV11-2|TRBJ1-1|.|.
TGTGCCAGCAGCTCTGACAGGCGGCCTGAAGCTTTCTTT
CASSSDRRPEAFF
>TRBV6-2/TRBV6-3|TRBJ2-3|few|.
TGTGCCAGCAGTTCCCTGCCGACTATCCGGTTTTATACGCAGTATTTT
CASSSLPTIRFYTQYF